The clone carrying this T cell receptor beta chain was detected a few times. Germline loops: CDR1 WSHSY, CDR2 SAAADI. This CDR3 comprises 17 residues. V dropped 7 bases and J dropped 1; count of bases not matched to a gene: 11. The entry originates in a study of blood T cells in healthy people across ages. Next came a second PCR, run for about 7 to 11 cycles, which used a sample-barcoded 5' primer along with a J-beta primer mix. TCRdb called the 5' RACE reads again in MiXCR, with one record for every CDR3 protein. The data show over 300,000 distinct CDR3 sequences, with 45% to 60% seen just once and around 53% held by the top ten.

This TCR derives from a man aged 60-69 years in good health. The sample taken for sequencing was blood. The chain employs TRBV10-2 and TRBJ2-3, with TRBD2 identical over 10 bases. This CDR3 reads CASNPRSLAGGTDTQYF. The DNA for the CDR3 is TGCGCCAGCAATCCAAGGTCTCTAGCGGGGGGCACAGATACGCAGTATTTT.